This T cell receptor beta chain is drawn from a study of blood T cell repertoires in COVID-19. Study in general: The samples span acute and convalescent COVID-19 from the United States, Italy and Spain.

V shed 6 bases and J 4 bases; nucleotides not matched to a gene: 10. The CDR3 loop spans 15 amino acids. Germline-derived CDR1 and CDR2 are KGHSH and LQKENI. Original handling: Amplifying reference gene primers gave estimates of nucleated cell counts. Sequenced by immunoSEQ multiplex PCR; TCRdb stores in-frame clones only, minus some. The V and J calls and the clone size are those of that table, but D and trimming were determined from the DNA. This table has more than 200,000 clones, around 83% appearing once. The J gene is TRBJ2-3, the V gene TRBV18, with 7 bases matching TRBD2. Sequencing input: peripheral blood. The TCR was taken from a woman between 35 and 50 years old who had recovered from COVID-19. For the CDR3, the DNA is TGTGCCAGCTCCGAATTTACTAGCGACCCAGATACGCAGTATTTT. Residues: CASSEFTSDPDTQYF.